These 5 T cell receptor beta chains originate from one sample sequenced in a study of blood T cell repertoires in COVID-19. Repertoires were generated with immunoSEQ multiplex PCR, while TCRdb's copy carries only in-frame clones and drops some. The sample has 150,000 to 200,000 clones, over 80% seen once. The material sequenced was PBMCs or T cells enriched from blood (not recorded which). These receptors came from a woman aged 60-70 years who had recovered from COVID-19.

The chain carries TRBV18 and TRBJ1-2, with no clear D. This CDR3 is built from 14 residues. The germline V gene has CDR1 KGHSH and CDR2 LQKENI. V lost 1 base, J lost 4 bases, and 10 bases lay in between. CDR3 sequence reads: CASSPLTPGYGYTF. The CDR3 DNA reads TGTGCCAGCTCACCACTGACTCCCGGCTATGGCTACACCTTC. The whole variable domain, remainder taken from reference TRBV18 and TRBJ1-2, is NAGVMQNPRHLVRRRGQEARLRCSPMKGHSHVYWYRQLPEEGLKFMVYLQKENIIDESGMPKERFSAEFPKEGPSILRIQQVVRGDSAAYFCASSPLTPGYGYTFGSGTRLTVV.

This sequence joins TRBV15 and TRBJ1-6; D is ambiguous. The germline gives CDR1 LNHNV, CDR2 YYDKDF (reference sequence). V dropped 1 base and J dropped 2 bases, with 9 bases sitting between them. The CDR3 consists of 16 residues. CDR3 DNA sequence: TGTGCCACCAGCAGAGGCAGCGGGCCCTATAATTCACCCCTCCACTTT. The encoded protein is CATSRGSGPYNSPLHF.

This sequence joins TRBV27 and TRBJ2-1; TRBD2 matches at 8 bases. The CDR3 has 16 residues. The V gene end was trimmed by 0 bases and the J gene end by 7 bases; junction bases not matched to a gene: 8. Germline V gene lookup returns CDR1 MNHEY and CDR2 SMNVEV (reference sequence). The CDR3 sequence: CASSLSPGGPVNEQFF. CDR3 nucleotide sequence: TGTGCCAGCAGTTTATCACCGGGAGGGCCGGTTAATGAGCAGTTCTTC.

This chain links TRBV5-4 with TRBJ2-2, with 7 nucleotides matching TRBD1. V lost 4 bases, J lost 3 bases, and 3 bases stayed unmatched. The CDR3 extends over 14 amino acids. Germline V gene sequence: CDR1 SGHNT, CDR2 YYREEE (reference sequence). The CDR3 here is CASSGDSHTGELFF. Written as DNA, the CDR3 is TGTGCCAGCAGCGGGGACAGTCACACCGGGGAGCTGTTTTTT.

The CDR3: CASSQSSGGAYEQYF. In DNA, the CDR3 is TGTGCCAGCAGTCAATCTAGCGGGGGGGCCTACGAGCAGTACTTC. This rearrangement joins TRBV2 to TRBJ2-7, with 12 bases fitting TRBD2. J was trimmed by 2 bases and V by 5 bases; bases with no gene match: 4. The CDR3 length is 15 residues. Germline-derived CDR1 and CDR2 are SNHLY and FYNNEI.